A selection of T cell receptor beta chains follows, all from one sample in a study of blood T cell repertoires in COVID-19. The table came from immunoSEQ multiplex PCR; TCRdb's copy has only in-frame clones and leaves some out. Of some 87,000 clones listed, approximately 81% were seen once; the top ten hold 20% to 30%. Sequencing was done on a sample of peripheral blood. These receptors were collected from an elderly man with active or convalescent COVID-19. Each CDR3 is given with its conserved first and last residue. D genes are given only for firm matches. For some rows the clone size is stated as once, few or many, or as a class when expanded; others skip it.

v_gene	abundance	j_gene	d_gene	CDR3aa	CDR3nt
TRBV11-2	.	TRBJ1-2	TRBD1	CASTIGQGASVGYTF	TGTGCCAGCACCATCGGACAGGGGGCATCCGTTGGCTACACCTTC
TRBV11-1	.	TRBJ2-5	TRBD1	CASSSRRDRYQETQYF	TGTGCCAGCAGCTCCCGCCGGGACAGGTACCAAGAGACCCAGTACTTC
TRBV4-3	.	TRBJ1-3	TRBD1	CASSFSGGGVDSGNTIYF	TGCGCCAGCAGCTTTTCAGGGGGAGGTGTAGACTCTGGAAACACCATATATTTT
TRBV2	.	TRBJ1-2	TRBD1	CASRGDRGTYGYTF	TGTGCCAGCAGGGGGGACAGGGGAACCTATGGCTACACCTTC
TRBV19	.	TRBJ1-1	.	CASSFSDGSGTEAFF	TGTGCCAGTAGTTTTAGCGACGGGAGCGGCACTGAAGCTTTCTTT
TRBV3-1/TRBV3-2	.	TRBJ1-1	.	CASSQGRRENTEAFF	TGTGCCAGCAGCCAAGGAAGGCGGGAGAACACTGAAGCTTTCTTT
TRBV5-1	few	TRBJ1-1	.	CASSLALGGGTEAFF	TGCGCCAGCAGCTTGGCCCTGGGGGGTGGGACTGAAGCTTTCTTT
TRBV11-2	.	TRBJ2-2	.	CASSLTVTGELFF	TGTGCCAGCAGCTTGACAGTAACCGGGGAGCTGTTTTTT
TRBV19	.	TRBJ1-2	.	CASSIADLRGYTF	TGTGCCAGTAGTATAGCCGATTTACGGGGCTACACCTTC
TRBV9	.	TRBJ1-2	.	CASSRGLISGYTF	TGTGCCAGCAGCCGGGGACTAATAAGTGGCTACACCTTC
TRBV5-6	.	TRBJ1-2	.	CASSLPGQQGGYTF	TGTGCCAGCAGCTTGCCAGGTCAGCAGGGTGGCTACACCTTC
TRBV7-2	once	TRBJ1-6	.	CASSMDLTGAYNSPLHF	TGTGCCAGCAGTATGGACCTTACAGGAGCCTATAATTCACCCCTCCACTTT
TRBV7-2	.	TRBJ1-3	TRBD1	CASSSPTRGYENTIYF	TGTGCCAGCAGCTCACCCACCAGGGGGTACGAAAACACCATATATTTT
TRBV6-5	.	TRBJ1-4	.	CASSYREYEKLFF	TGTGCCAGCAGTTACAGGGAGTATGAAAAACTGTTTTTT
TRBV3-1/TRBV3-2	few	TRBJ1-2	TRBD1	CASNRGQGADGYTF	TGTGCCAGCAACAGAGGCCAGGGGGCTGATGGCTACACCTTC
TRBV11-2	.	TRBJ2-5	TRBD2	CASSLGLAGGQETQYF	TGTGCCAGCAGCTTAGGACTAGCGGGGGGCCAAGAGACCCAGTACTTC
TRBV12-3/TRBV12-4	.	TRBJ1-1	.	CASSSRGNTEAFF	TGTGCCAGCAGTTCAAGGGGGAACACTGAAGCTTTCTTT
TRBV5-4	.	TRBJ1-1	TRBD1	CASSSKGALTEAFF	TGTGCCAGCAGCTCCAAGGGGGCCCTCACTGAAGCTTTCTTT
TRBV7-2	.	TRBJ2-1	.	CASSLARWSMAGEQFF	TGTGCCAGCAGCTTAGCCCGGTGGAGTATGGCGGGGGAGCAGTTCTTC
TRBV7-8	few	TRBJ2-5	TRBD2	CASSMLAGEQETQYF	TGTGCCAGCAGCATGTTGGCGGGGGAACAAGAGACCCAGTACTTC
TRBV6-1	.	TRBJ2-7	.	CASSELRGFYEQYF	TGTGCCAGCAGTGAATTAAGGGGGTTCTACGAGCAGTACTTC
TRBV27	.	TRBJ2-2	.	CASSTRTGSSAGELFF	TGTGCCAGCAGTACCCGGACGGGATCCTCGGCCGGGGAGCTGTTTTTT